One sample yielded the 10 T cell receptor beta chains listed below, sequenced in a study of CD8 T cells in ankylosing spondylitis. TCRdb reprocessed the 5' RACE reads via MiXCR and lists one record per CDR3 protein. The data contain about 360,000 distinct CDR3 sequences, approximately 20% of them singletons. The sequenced sample consisted of blood, either unsorted or a sorted T cell fraction (not recorded which). These receptors all come from a male donor with ankylosing spondylitis or in good health (not recorded which).

This sequence joins TRBV27 and TRBJ2-3, with a possible D match to TRBD2 (7 bases). This CDR3 is 15 amino acids long. With 3 bases removed from V and 5 bases from J, the gap between germline ends came to 15 bases. Germline V lookup: CDR1 MNHEY, CDR2 SMNVEV (reference sequence). CDR3 nucleotides: TGTGCCAGCAGTTTTGGGGGGGGGCCCCGAGATACGCAGTATTTT. Its translation: CASSFGGGPRDTQYF.

This clonotype has only a few counts. V gene TRBV29-1 combines with J gene TRBJ2-3; possibly TRBD1 or TRBD2 for D (5 bases each). Germline V gene sequence: CDR1 SQVTM, CDR2 ANQGSEA. CDR3 length: 14 residues. The ends were cut back, 6 bases at V and 4 bases at J, with 17 bases in the middle. The CDR3 sequence: CSVAYRDHPDTQYF. In DNA, the CDR3 is TGCAGCGTCGCCTACCGGGACCACCCAGATACGCAGTATTTT.

The genes are TRBV11-2 and TRBJ2-3; the match to TRBD2 covers 8 bases. CDR1 and CDR2 from the germline V gene are SGHAT and FQNNGV. CDR3 length equals 15 residues. Trimming took 3 bases from V and 1 from J; bases not matched to a gene: 3. CDR3 in DNA: TGTGCCAGCAGCTTGGAAGCGGGGGGCACAGATACGCAGTATTTT. Translated: CASSLEAGGTDTQYF.

The gene calls are TRBV28 and TRBJ2-7; D could derive from TRBD1 or TRBD2 (5 bases each). Germline V CDR1 and CDR2: MDHEN, SYDVKM. This CDR3 is 11 amino acids long. The V end lost 7 bases, the J end lost 12 bases, and 16 bases lay between the germline ends. The CDR3 DNA is TGTGCCAGCATCAAGGGACGGAACGGGTACTTC. Its translation: CASIKGRNGYF.

This chain joins TRBV5-5 and TRBJ2-3; D remains unclear. CDR1 and CDR2 (germline): SGHKS, YYEKEE (reference sequence). The CDR3 is 14 residues long. Trimming stripped 5 bases from V and 4 bases from J, with 14 bases between. The CDR3: CASRSPGAPDTQYF. CDR3 nucleotides: TGTGCCAGCAGGTCCCCGGGCGCGCCAGATACGCAGTATTTT.

This clonotype appeared a few times. This chain links TRBV12-3 or TRBV12-4 with TRBJ2-7; D is unresolved. V lost 3 bases and J lost 5, with 11 bases in between. This CDR3 has 13 residues. The CDR3 reads CASSLRPWDEQYF. The DNA of the CDR3 is TGTGCCAGCAGTTTGCGACCCTGGGACGAGCAGTACTTC.

V gene TRBV7-9 combines with J gene TRBJ2-7; 9 bases line up with TRBD1. Germline V CDR1 and CDR2: SEHNR, FQNEAQ (reference sequence). Unmatched junction bases numbered 6, after V lost 5 bases and J lost 1 base. This CDR3 has 15 amino acids. Here the CDR3 reads CASSRRTGESYEQYF. CDR3 bases: TGTGCCAGCAGCCGTCGGACAGGGGAATCCTACGAGCAGTACTTC.

This chain joins TRBV2 and TRBJ2-5; a possible D gene is TRBD2 (5 bases). V lost 0 bases to trimming and J lost 9 bases, with 17 bases between them. Germline lookup yields CDR1 SNHLY and CDR2 FYNNEI. This CDR3 region has 15 residues. The CDR3 sequence is CASSEATPGVRAQYF. In DNA, the CDR3 is TGTGCCAGCAGTGAAGCGACCCCCGGGGTCCGGGCCCAGTACTTC.

This clonotype was seen a few times. The chain links TRBV10-3 to TRBJ1-4, with D perhaps matching TRBD1 (5 bases). This CDR3 contains 15 residues. The germline gives CDR1 ENHRY, CDR2 SYGVKD. V shed 3 bases and J shed 0 bases, with 8 bases lying between them. CDR3 DNA: TGTGCCATCAGTGAAAGGGGAGCAACTAATGAAAAACTGTTTTTT. Protein product: CAISERGATNEKLFF.

The V call is TRBV12-3 or TRBV12-4, the J call TRBJ2-5; possible D gene TRBD2, 6 bases. This CDR3 comprises 14 residues. V dropped 5 bases and J dropped 2 bases, with 12 bases sitting between them. The CDR3 protein is CASSRLGPQETQYF. In nucleotides, the CDR3 is TGTGCCAGCAGTCGACTAGGCCCTCAAGAGACCCAGTACTTC.